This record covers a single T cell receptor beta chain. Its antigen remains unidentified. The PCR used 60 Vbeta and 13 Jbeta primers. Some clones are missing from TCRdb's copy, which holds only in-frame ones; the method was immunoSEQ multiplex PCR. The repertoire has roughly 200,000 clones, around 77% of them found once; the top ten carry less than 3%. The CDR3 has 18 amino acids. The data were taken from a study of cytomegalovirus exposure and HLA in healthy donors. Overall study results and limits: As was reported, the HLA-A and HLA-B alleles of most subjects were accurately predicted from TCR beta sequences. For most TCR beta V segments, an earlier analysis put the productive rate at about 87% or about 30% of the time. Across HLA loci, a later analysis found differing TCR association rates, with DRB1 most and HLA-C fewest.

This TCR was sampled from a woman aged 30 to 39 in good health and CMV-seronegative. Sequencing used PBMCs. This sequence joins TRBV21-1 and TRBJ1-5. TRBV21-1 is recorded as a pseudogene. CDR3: CASSKLPLGADSNQPQHF. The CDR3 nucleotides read TGTGCCAGCAGCAAACTGCCGCTCGGCGCGGATAGCAATCAGCCCCAGCATTTT.